The rows below give T cell receptor beta chains drawn from one sample of a study of T cell responses to AZD1222 COVID-19 vaccine. Repertoires were generated with immunoSEQ multiplex PCR, while TCRdb's copy carries only in-frame clones and drops some. In the table there are more than 250,000 clones, over 85% of which are singletons. The specimen comprised peripheral blood, sampled on day 0 of AZD1222 vaccination. These receptors came from an adult in good health. The CDR3 runs from the conserved cysteine through the conserved F or W. The D gene is left open where the match is weak. The size of a clone is reported for some rows only, either as once, few or many, or as a class for expanded clones.

d_call: NA
cdr3_length: 13
clone_size: once
j_call: TRBJ1-2
v_call: TRBV28
cdr3_nt: TGTGCCAGCAGCCGTAGGACAGTTTCCCCCTACACCTTC
cdr3_aa: CASSRRTVSPYTF

d_call: NA
cdr3_length: 17
clone_size: NA
j_call: TRBJ2-2
v_call: TRBV9
cdr3_nt: TGTGCCAGCAGCGACCGGGTCTTAGGGTCGGGCACCGGGGAGCTGTTTTTT
cdr3_aa: CASSDRVLGSGTGELFF

d_call: NA
cdr3_length: 16
clone_size: NA
j_call: TRBJ1-5
v_call: TRBV28
cdr3_nt: TGTGCCAGCAGTCCCTCCGGGACACCAAGCAATCAGCCCCAGCATTTT
cdr3_aa: CASSPSGTPSNQPQHF

d_call: NA
cdr3_length: 13
clone_size: once
j_call: TRBJ1-2
v_call: TRBV9
cdr3_nt: TGTGCCAGCAGTCCCGACATTAACTATGGCTACACCTTC
cdr3_aa: CASSPDINYGYTF

d_call: NA
cdr3_length: 13
clone_size: NA
j_call: TRBJ1-6
v_call: TRBV29-1
cdr3_nt: TGCAGCGTGCGGGCCCAGGAGGGTTCACCCCTCCACTTT
cdr3_aa: CSVRAQEGSPLHF

d_call: NA
cdr3_length: 15
clone_size: NA
j_call: TRBJ1-2
v_call: TRBV2
cdr3_nt: TGTGCCAGCAGTGATCGAAGGGGAGGAGACTATGGCTACACCTTC
cdr3_aa: CASSDRRGGDYGYTF

d_call: TRBD1
cdr3_length: 16
clone_size: NA
j_call: TRBJ1-3
v_call: TRBV29-1
cdr3_nt: TGCAGCGTCGCCTTTGGACAGGGATACTCTGGAAACACCATATATTTT
cdr3_aa: CSVAFGQGYSGNTIYF

d_call: TRBD2
cdr3_length: 15
clone_size: once
j_call: TRBJ2-1
v_call: TRBV5-1
cdr3_nt: TGCGCCAGCAGCCGGGGACTAGCGGGAGACAATGAGCAGTTCTTC
cdr3_aa: CASSRGLAGDNEQFF

d_call: NA
cdr3_length: 14
clone_size: NA
j_call: TRBJ2-7
v_call: TRBV2
cdr3_nt: TGTGCCAGCACCCTTCACCGTTCAACCTACGAGCAGTACTTC
cdr3_aa: CASTLHRSTYEQYF

d_call: NA
cdr3_length: 14
clone_size: once
j_call: TRBJ2-5
v_call: TRBV5-5
cdr3_nt: TGTGCCAGCAGCTTGGGTTCCAGGGGAGAGACCCAGTACTTC
cdr3_aa: CASSLGSRGETQYF

d_call: NA
cdr3_length: 18
clone_size: NA
j_call: TRBJ2-4
v_call: TRBV7-2
cdr3_nt: TGTGCCAGCAGCTTAACGAGCTCGACCCTGTTAGCCAAAAACATTCAGTACTTC
cdr3_aa: CASSLTSSTLLAKNIQYF

d_call: NA
cdr3_length: 14
clone_size: NA
j_call: TRBJ2-5
v_call: TRBV11-1
cdr3_nt: TGTGCCAGCAGCTTACAACCGGGGCAAGAGACCCAGTACTTC
cdr3_aa: CASSLQPGQETQYF

d_call: TRBD1
cdr3_length: 15
clone_size: NA
j_call: TRBJ2-7
v_call: TRBV19
cdr3_nt: TGTGCCAGTACCACCTCCGGGACAGAACCCTACGAGCAGTACTTC
cdr3_aa: CASTTSGTEPYEQYF

d_call: NA
cdr3_length: 15
clone_size: NA
j_call: TRBJ1-3
v_call: TRBV21-1
cdr3_nt: TGTGCCAGCAGCGGGCCCTATTTCTCTGGAAACACCATATATTTT
cdr3_aa: CASSGPYFSGNTIYF

d_call: NA
cdr3_length: 13
clone_size: NA
j_call: TRBJ2-1
v_call: TRBV15
cdr3_nt: TGTGCCACCAGCAGAGATCCCCACAATGAGCAGTTCTTC
cdr3_aa: CATSRDPHNEQFF

d_call: NA
cdr3_length: 13
clone_size: NA
j_call: TRBJ2-7
v_call: TRBV10-1
cdr3_nt: TGCGCCAGCAGTGCAGGGAAACCCTCCGAGCAGTACTTC
cdr3_aa: CASSAGKPSEQYF

d_call: NA
cdr3_length: 16
clone_size: NA
j_call: TRBJ1-4
v_call: TRBV4-1
cdr3_nt: TGCGCCAGCAGCCCCACGGGAACAGGCCCTGCGGGAAAACTGTTTTTT
cdr3_aa: CASSPTGTGPAGKLFF

d_call: NA
cdr3_length: 11
clone_size: NA
j_call: TRBJ1-6
v_call: TRBV3-1/TRBV3-2
cdr3_nt: TGTGCCAGCAGCACCGGGACATTTCTCCACTTT
cdr3_aa: CASSTGTFLHF

d_call: TRBD1
cdr3_length: 15
clone_size: NA
j_call: TRBJ2-3
v_call: TRBV19
cdr3_nt: TGTGCCAGTAGTCCGCGGACAGGGGGCACAGATACGCAGTATTTT
cdr3_aa: CASSPRTGGTDTQYF

d_call: TRBD1
cdr3_length: 14
clone_size: once
j_call: TRBJ2-1
v_call: TRBV28
cdr3_nt: TGTGCCAGCATAGGGGACAGTCCCTACAATGAGCAGTTCTTC
cdr3_aa: CASIGDSPYNEQFF

d_call: NA
cdr3_length: 14
clone_size: NA
j_call: TRBJ1-1
v_call: TRBV2
cdr3_nt: TGTGCCAGCAGGGCCGGGACGGGGAACACTGAAGCTTTCTTT
cdr3_aa: CASRAGTGNTEAFF

d_call: TRBD1
cdr3_length: 17
clone_size: NA
j_call: TRBJ2-2
v_call: TRBV27
cdr3_nt: TGTGCCAGCGGCCAACAGGGGGCTCCACCGAACACCGGGGAGCTGTTTTTT
cdr3_aa: CASGQQGAPPNTGELFF

d_call: TRBD1
cdr3_length: 14
clone_size: NA
j_call: TRBJ1-1
v_call: TRBV5-1
cdr3_nt: TGCGCCAGCAGCTCGACAGGGCCGAACACTGAAGCTTTCTTT
cdr3_aa: CASSSTGPNTEAFF

d_call: TRBD1
cdr3_length: 16
clone_size: NA
j_call: TRBJ1-6
v_call: TRBV28
cdr3_nt: TGTGCCAGCAGGGAGGACAGGTACCCCTATAATTCACCCCTCCACTTT
cdr3_aa: CASREDRYPYNSPLHF

d_call: TRBD1
cdr3_length: 12
clone_size: NA
j_call: TRBJ1-1
v_call: TRBV6-2/TRBV6-3
cdr3_nt: TGTGCCAGCAGCTCGACAGGGCCGGGGGCTTTCTTT
cdr3_aa: CASSSTGPGAFF

d_call: TRBD2
cdr3_length: 15
clone_size: NA
j_call: TRBJ2-7
v_call: TRBV5-1
cdr3_nt: TGCGCCAGCAGCCTAGGACTAGCGGGAACCTACGAGCAGTACTTC
cdr3_aa: CASSLGLAGTYEQYF

d_call: TRBD1
cdr3_length: 16
clone_size: NA
j_call: TRBJ2-7
v_call: TRBV5-1
cdr3_nt: TGCGCCAGCAGCTTGGCCGCGGGACAGGGAATCGACGAGCAGTACTTC
cdr3_aa: CASSLAAGQGIDEQYF

d_call: TRBD1
cdr3_length: 13
clone_size: NA
j_call: TRBJ1-1
v_call: TRBV4-1
cdr3_nt: TGCGCCAGCAGCCTAACAGGGGGCACTGAAGCTTTCTTT
cdr3_aa: CASSLTGGTEAFF

d_call: NA
cdr3_length: 11
clone_size: NA
j_call: TRBJ2-7
v_call: TRBV20-1
cdr3_nt: TGCAGTGCTAGGGTCCGAGCCGAGCAGTACTTC
cdr3_aa: CSARVRAEQYF

d_call: TRBD2
cdr3_length: 14
clone_size: NA
j_call: TRBJ2-2
v_call: TRBV30
cdr3_nt: TGTGCCTGGAGACTAGCGGGAGGGCCCGGGGAGCTGTTTTTT
cdr3_aa: CAWRLAGGPGELFF

d_call: NA
cdr3_length: 14
clone_size: NA
j_call: TRBJ1-1
v_call: TRBV19
cdr3_nt: TGTGCCAGTAGTTATACGGGGTTAGGGACTGAAGCTTTCTTT
cdr3_aa: CASSYTGLGTEAFF

d_call: NA
cdr3_length: 14
clone_size: NA
j_call: TRBJ2-7
v_call: TRBV7-9
cdr3_nt: TGTGCCAGCAGCTTATCTCGGGACATGTACGAGCAGTACTTC
cdr3_aa: CASSLSRDMYEQYF

d_call: NA
cdr3_length: 12
clone_size: once
j_call: TRBJ1-5
v_call: TRBV7-2
cdr3_nt: TGTGCCAGCAGCGTCGGAAGGCAGCCCCAGCATTTT
cdr3_aa: CASSVGRQPQHF

d_call: NA
cdr3_length: 15
clone_size: once
j_call: TRBJ1-2
v_call: TRBV5-1
cdr3_nt: TGCGCCAGCAGCCTAAACACGGGGCTAGACTATGGCTACACCTTC
cdr3_aa: CASSLNTGLDYGYTF

d_call: NA
cdr3_length: 12
clone_size: NA
j_call: TRBJ1-1
v_call: TRBV28
cdr3_nt: TGTGCCAGCACTCCTGGGGGCGCTGAAGCTTTCTTT
cdr3_aa: CASTPGGAEAFF

d_call: TRBD1
cdr3_length: 18
clone_size: once
j_call: TRBJ1-2
v_call: TRBV4-1
cdr3_nt: TGCGCCAGCAGCCAAGATAGGACAGGAACGGCTCGGGCGAATGGCTACACCTTC
cdr3_aa: CASSQDRTGTARANGYTF

d_call: TRBD2
cdr3_length: 16
clone_size: NA
j_call: TRBJ2-2
v_call: TRBV3-1/TRBV3-2
cdr3_nt: TGTGCCAGCAGCCCCCGGGGGGGTGAGAACACCGGGGAGCTGTTTTTT
cdr3_aa: CASSPRGGENTGELFF